This T cell receptor beta chain appears in the sequencing data of a study of T cell repertoires in cytomegalovirus infection. About the research overall: It was recently identified HLA-C-restricted and well-studied HLA-B-restricted CMV epitopes that the study used. CMV infection together with matching HLA type was indicated by public TCR beta signatures.

The CDR3 is 15 amino acids. Germline lookup yields CDR1 SGHAT and CDR2 FQNNGV. The germline V and J ends were trimmed by 1 base and 3 bases, with 10 bases remaining between them. This clonotype has a handful of counts. Its antigen remains unidentified. The study, taken as a whole, reports: The ex vivo response was dominated by HLA-C-restricted CMV-specific TCR beta clonotypes.

MiXCR, run by TCRdb on the reads, gives a single entry per CDR3 protein. This table holds 69,000 or so distinct CDR3 sequences, about 30% found once. This specimen was CD8+ T cells from cultured PBMCs, taken from culture after CMV antigen stimulation. This TCR was recovered from a human donor in good health (CMV status not recorded). Some clones in this sample may be carry-over from other donors' samples. This chain links TRBV11-2 with TRBJ1-5, with D perhaps matching TRBD1 (5 bases). The CDR3 DNA is TGTGCCAGCAGCTTAGCAGGGATCTACAATCAGCCCCAGCATTTT. Translated: CASSLAGIYNQPQHF.